What follows describes a single T cell receptor beta chain. Its antigen is currently unknown. Here immunoSEQ multiplex PCR was the method, and the copy in TCRdb shows in-frame clones only, minus some. The sample has about 48,000 clones; around nine tenths are singletons. The entry originates in a study of OX40 agonist ivuxolimab in advanced cancers. Looking at the study overall: With a range of roughly 23 to 90, age averaged 60 years, and approximately 83% were male. Whole-study findings and limits: There were, on average, more expanded clones in CD8+ T cells than in CD4+.

Germline lookup yields CDR1 WNHNN and CDR2 SYGVQD (reference sequence). CDR3 length equals 12 residues. With 7 bases removed from V and 3 bases from J, the gap between germline ends came to 7 bases. This receptor was identified in an adult with an advanced solid tumor such as melanoma, head and neck, liver or kidney cancer. V is TRBV10-1 and J is TRBJ1-5; D is unclear. Sequenced here: CD4+ or CD8+ T cells sorted from blood, sampled in a trial of the OX40 agonist ivuxolimab. CDR3 in amino acids: CASKSFNQPQHF. Written as DNA, the CDR3 is TGCGCCAGCAAAAGTTTCAATCAGCCCCAGCATTTT.